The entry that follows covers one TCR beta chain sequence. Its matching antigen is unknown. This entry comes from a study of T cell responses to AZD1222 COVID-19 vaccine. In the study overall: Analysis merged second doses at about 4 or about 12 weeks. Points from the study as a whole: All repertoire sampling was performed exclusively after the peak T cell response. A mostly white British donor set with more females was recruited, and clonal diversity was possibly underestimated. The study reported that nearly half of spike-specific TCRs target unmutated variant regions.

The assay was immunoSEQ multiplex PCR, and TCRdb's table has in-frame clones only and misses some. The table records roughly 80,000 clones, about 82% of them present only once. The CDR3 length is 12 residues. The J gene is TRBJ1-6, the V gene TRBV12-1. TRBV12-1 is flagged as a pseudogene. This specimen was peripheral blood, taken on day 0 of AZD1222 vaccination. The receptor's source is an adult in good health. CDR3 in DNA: TGTGCCAGCAGCCATCGAGACTCACCCCTCCACTTT. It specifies CASSHRDSPLHF.